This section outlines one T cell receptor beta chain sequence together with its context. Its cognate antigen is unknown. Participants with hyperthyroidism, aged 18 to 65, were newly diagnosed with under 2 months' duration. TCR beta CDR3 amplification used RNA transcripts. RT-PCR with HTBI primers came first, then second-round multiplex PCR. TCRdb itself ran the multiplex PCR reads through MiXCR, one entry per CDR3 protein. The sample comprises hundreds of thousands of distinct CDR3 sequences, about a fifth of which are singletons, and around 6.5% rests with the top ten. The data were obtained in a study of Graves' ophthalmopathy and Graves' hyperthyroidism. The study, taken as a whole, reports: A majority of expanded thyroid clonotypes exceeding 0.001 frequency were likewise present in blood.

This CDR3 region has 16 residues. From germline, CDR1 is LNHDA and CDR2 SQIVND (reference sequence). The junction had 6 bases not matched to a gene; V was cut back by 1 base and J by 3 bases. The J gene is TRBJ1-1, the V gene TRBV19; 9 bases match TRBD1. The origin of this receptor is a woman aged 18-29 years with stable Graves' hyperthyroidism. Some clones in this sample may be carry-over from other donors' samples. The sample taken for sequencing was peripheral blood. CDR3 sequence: CASSIGWTGVDTEAFF. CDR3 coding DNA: TGTGCCAGTAGTATAGGGTGGACAGGGGTAGACACTGAAGCTTTCTTT.